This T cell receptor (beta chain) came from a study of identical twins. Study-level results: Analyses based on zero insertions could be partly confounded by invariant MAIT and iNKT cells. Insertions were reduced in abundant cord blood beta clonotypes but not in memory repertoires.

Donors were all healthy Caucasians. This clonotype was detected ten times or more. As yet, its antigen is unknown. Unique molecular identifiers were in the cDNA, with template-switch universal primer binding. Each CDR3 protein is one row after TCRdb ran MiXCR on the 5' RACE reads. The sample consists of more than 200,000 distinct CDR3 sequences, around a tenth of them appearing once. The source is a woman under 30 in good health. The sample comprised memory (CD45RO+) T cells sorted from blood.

CDR3 region: CAISENVRNNEQFF. The CDR3 DNA reads TGTGCCATCAGTGAAAACGTCCGGAACAATGAGCAGTTCTTC. V gene TRBV10-3 combines with J gene TRBJ2-1; D is uncertain. Trimming cost V 3 bases and J 5 bases, with 11 bases left between them. This CDR3 contains 14 residues. Per the germline V gene, CDR1 is ENHRY and CDR2 is SYGVKD.